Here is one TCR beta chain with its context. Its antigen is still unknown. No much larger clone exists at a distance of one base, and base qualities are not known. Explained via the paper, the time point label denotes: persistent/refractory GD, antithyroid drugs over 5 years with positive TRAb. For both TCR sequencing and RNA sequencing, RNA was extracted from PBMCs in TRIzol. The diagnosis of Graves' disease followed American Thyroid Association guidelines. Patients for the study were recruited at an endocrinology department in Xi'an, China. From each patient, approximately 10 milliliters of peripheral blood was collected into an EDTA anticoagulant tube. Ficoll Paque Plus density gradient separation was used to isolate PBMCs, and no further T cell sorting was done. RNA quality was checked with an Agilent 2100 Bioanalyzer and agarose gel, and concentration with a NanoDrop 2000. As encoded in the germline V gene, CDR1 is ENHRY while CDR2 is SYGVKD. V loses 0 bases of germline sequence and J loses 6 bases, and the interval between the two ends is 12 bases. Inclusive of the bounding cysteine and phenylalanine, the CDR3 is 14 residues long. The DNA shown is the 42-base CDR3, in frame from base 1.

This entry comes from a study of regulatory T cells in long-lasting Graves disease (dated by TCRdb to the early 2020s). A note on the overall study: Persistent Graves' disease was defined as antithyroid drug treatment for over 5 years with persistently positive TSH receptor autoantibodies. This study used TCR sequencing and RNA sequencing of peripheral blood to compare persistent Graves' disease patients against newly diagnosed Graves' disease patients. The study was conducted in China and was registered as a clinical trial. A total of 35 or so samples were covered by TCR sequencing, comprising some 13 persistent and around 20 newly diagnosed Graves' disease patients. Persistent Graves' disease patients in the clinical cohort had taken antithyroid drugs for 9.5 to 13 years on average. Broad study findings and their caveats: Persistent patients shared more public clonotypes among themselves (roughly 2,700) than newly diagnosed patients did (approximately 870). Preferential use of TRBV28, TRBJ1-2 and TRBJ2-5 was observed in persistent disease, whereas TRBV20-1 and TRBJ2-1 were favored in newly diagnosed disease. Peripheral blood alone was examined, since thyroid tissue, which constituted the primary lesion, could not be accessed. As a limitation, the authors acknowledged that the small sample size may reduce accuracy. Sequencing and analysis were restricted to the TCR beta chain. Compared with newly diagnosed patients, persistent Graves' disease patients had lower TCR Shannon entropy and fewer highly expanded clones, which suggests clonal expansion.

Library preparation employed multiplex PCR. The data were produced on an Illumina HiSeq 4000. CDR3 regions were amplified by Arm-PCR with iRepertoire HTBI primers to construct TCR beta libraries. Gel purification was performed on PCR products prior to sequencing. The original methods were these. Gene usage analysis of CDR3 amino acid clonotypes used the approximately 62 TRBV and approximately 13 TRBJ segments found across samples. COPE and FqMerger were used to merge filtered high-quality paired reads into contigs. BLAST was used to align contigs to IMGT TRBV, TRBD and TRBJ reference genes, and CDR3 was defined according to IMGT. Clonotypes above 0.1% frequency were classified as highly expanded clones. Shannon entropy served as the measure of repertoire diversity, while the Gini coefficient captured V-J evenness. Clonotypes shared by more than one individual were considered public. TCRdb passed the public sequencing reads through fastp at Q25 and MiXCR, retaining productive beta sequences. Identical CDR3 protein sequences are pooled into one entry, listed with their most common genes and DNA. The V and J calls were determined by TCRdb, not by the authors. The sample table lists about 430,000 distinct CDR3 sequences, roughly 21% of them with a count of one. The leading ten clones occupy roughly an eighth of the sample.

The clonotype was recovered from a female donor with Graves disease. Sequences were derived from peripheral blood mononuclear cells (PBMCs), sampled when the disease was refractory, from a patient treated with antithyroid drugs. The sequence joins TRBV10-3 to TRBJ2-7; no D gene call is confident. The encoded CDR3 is CAISESVLAGEQYF. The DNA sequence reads TGTGCCATCAGTGAGTCTGTCCTGGCCGGCGAGCAGTACTTC.